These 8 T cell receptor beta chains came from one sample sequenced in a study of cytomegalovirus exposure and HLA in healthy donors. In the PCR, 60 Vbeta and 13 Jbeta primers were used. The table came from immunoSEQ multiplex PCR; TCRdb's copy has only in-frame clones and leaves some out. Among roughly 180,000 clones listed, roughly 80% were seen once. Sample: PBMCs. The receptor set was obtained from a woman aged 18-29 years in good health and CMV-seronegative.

The CDR3 nucleotides read TGCGCCAGCAGCTTGCAGGGTTTAAACCAAGAGACCCAGTACTTC. Its protein product is CASSLQGLNQETQYF. The rearrangement links TRBV5-1 to TRBJ2-5, with D tentatively TRBD1 (5 bases). This CDR3 has 15 amino acids. Trimming shortened V by 1 base and J by 0 bases, and 10 bases separated the two germline ends. CDR1 and CDR2 from the germline V gene are SGHRS and YFSETQ.

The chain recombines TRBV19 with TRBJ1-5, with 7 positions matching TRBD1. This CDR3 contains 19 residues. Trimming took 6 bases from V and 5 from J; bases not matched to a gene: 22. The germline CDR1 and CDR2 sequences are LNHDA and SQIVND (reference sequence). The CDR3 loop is CASSPPRRGGMSVDQPQHF. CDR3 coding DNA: TGTGCCAGTAGCCCCCCCAGAAGAGGGGGCATGTCTGTGGATCAGCCCCAGCATTTT.

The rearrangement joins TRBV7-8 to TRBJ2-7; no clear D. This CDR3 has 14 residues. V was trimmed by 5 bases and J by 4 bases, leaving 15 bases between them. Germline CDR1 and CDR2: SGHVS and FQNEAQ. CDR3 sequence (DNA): TGTGCCAGCAGCCCACTCGTGAGCAAATACGAGCAGTACTTC. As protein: CASSPLVSKYEQYF.

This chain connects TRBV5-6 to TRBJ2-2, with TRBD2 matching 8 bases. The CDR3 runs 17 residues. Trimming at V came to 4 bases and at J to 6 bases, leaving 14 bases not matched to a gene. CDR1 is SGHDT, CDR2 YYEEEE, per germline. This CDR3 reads CASSRVGGGRPPGELFF. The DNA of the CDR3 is TGTGCCAGCAGCCGTGTCGGTGGCGGGAGGCCGCCCGGGGAGCTGTTTTTT. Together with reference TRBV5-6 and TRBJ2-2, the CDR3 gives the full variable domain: DAGVTQSPTHLIKTRGQQVTLRCSPKSGHDTVSWYQQALGQGPQFIFQYYEEEERQRGNFPDRFSGHQFPNYSSELNVNALLLGDSALYLCASSRVGGGRPPGELFFGEGSRLTVL.

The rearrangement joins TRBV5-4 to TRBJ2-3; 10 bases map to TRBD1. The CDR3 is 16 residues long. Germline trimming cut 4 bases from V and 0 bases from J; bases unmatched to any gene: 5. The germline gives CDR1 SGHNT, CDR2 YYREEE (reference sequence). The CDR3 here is CASSPGQGSSTDTQYF. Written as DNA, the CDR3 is TGTGCCAGCAGCCCGGGACAGGGGTCTAGCACAGATACGCAGTATTTT.

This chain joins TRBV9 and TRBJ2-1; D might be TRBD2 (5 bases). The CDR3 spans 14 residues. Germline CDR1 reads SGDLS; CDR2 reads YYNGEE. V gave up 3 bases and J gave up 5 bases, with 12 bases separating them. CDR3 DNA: TGTGCCAGCAGCGCCTCGGACGGGGACAATGAGCAGTTCTTC. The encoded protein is CASSASDGDNEQFF.

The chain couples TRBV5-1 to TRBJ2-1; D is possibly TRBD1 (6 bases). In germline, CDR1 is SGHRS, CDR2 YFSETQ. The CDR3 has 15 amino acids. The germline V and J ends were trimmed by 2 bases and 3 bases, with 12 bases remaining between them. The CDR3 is CASSLGGEFYNEQFF. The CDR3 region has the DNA TGCGCCAGCAGCTTAGGGGGAGAGTTCTACAATGAGCAGTTCTTC.

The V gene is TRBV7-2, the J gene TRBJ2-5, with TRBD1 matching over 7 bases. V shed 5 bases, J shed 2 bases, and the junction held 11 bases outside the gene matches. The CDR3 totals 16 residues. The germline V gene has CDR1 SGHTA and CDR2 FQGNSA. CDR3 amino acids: CASSPGPGQNQETQYF. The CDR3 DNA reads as TGTGCCAGCAGCCCAGGTCCGGGACAGAATCAAGAGACCCAGTACTTC.